This T cell receptor beta chain was sequenced during a study of blood T cell repertoires in COVID-19. Study at large: Sites across the United States, Italy and Spain contributed samples from acute and convalescent COVID-19. Sources were T cells, B-cell-depleted T cells, or PBMCs; the material itself was cDNA or gDNA.

This clone was seen only once. Original processing methods: Reference gene primer amplification gave nucleated cell count estimates. The assay was immunoSEQ multiplex PCR, and TCRdb's table has in-frame clones only and misses some. Clonal size and the V and J genes are those of that table, whereas D and trimming came from the DNA. The sample holds some 42,000 clones, around 90% seen once. This CDR3 comprises 14 residues. After removal of 2 bases from V and 6 bases from J, the junction contained 4 bases not matched to a gene. CDR1 and CDR2 (germline): ENHRY, SYGVKD. This sequence originates from a human donor in a cohort sampled during active COVID-19. Sequencing was carried out using peripheral blood. The V and J genes are TRBV10-3 and TRBJ1-1, with 9 bases matching TRBD1. The CDR3 sequence: CAISETGGPAEAFF. In nucleotides, the CDR3 is TGTGCCATCAGTGAGACAGGGGGCCCGGCTGAAGCTTTCTTT.